This is a list of T cell receptor beta chains from one sample in a study of response to subunit inactivated influenza vaccine. Each CDR3 protein gets one entry after TCRdb re-called the RT-PCR reads with MiXCR. Of 550,000 to 800,000 distinct CDR3 sequences listed, approximately 15% were seen once; the top ten hold around 7%. This specimen consisted of PBMCs from blood, obtained about 14 days before vaccination. These receptors all stem from a man aged 45-65 years who received an inactivated influenza vaccine. CDR3s include the opening cysteine and the closing phenylalanine or tryptophan. A D gene is named only where the DNA matches it firmly. The size of a clone is reported for some rows only, either as once, few or many, or as a class for expanded clones.

clone_size	v_call	j_call	d_call	cdr3_aa	cdr3_nt
few	TRBV5-5	TRBJ2-2	TRBD2	CASSRGTSGSFAGELFF	TGTGCCAGCAGCCGTGGGACTAGCGGGAGTTTCGCCGGGGAGCTGTTTTTT
few	TRBV21-1	TRBJ2-5	NA	CASSKALGGLFGAGGQETQYF	TGTGCCAGCAGCAAAGCGCTCGGGGGGCTTTTTGGAGCCGGGGGACAGGAGACCCAGTACTTC
few	TRBV10-3	TRBJ2-7	NA	CAISERQTDEQYF	TGTGCCATCAGTGAGAGGCAGACCGACGAGCAGTACTTC
NA	TRBV14	TRBJ1-1	NA	CASSQDGLWPEAFF	TGTGCCAGCAGCCAAGACGGTCTTTGGCCTGAAGCTTTCTTT
NA	TRBV6-1	TRBJ2-1	NA	CASSPAGWWISSYNEQFF	TGTGCCAGCAGCCCCGCGGGGTGGTGGATTAGCTCCTACAATGAGCAGTTCTTC
NA	TRBV6-1	TRBJ1-5	NA	CASSARKATVSNQPQHF	TGTGCCAGCAGTGCAAGAAAGGCGACAGTTAGCAATCAGCCCCAGCATTTT
few	TRBV20-1	TRBJ1-1	NA	CSARAPHPGRAEAFF	TGCAGTGCTAGAGCCCCCCATCCGGGCAGGGCTGAAGCTTTCTTT
NA	TRBV28	TRBJ1-5	NA	CASSLVWGAIGSNQPQHF	TGTGCCAGCAGTTTGGTGTGGGGGGCGATAGGAAGCAATCAGCCCCAGCATTTT
NA	TRBV13	TRBJ2-7	TRBD2	CASSSSRTSGYEQYF	TGTGCCAGCAGCTCATCTAGGACTAGCGGGTACGAGCAGTACTTC
few	TRBV9	TRBJ2-7	TRBD2	CASSEGPSGRSYEQYF	TGTGCCAGCAGCGAGGGACCTAGCGGGAGGTCCTACGAGCAGTACTTC
NA	TRBV29-1	TRBJ2-5	TRBD1	CSGGQNQETQYF	TGCAGCGGGGGACAGAACCAAGAGACCCAGTACTTC
few	TRBV4-3	TRBJ2-6	TRBD2	CASSQSLAVVVSGANVLTF	TGCGCCAGCAGCCAATCTCTAGCGGTTGTGGTCTCTGGGGCCAACGTCCTGACTTTC
NA	TRBV2	TRBJ1-2	TRBD1	CASSRDRGHGYTF	TGTGCCAGCAGTAGAGACAGGGGGCATGGCTACACCTTC
NA	TRBV5-1	TRBJ2-3	NA	CASSLDRRGSTQYF	TGCGCCAGCAGCTTGGACCGCAGGGGCAGTACGCAGTATTTT
few	TRBV4-3	TRBJ2-7	NA	CASSQTDSFGYEQYF	TGCGCCAGCAGCCAAACAGACAGCTTTGGGTACGAGCAGTACTTC
NA	TRBV7-9	TRBJ2-5	TRBD1	CASSLTYRGRRGETQYF	TGTGCCAGCAGCTTAACCTACAGGGGGCGCCGAGGAGAGACCCAGTACTTC
few	TRBV20-1	TRBJ2-7	NA	CSAPDTLDGEQYF	TGCAGTGCTCCGGACACCCTGGACGGAGAGCAGTACTTC
NA	TRBV6-2/TRBV6-3	TRBJ2-7	TRBD2	CASRTSGRFYEQYF	TGTGCCAGCAGGACTAGCGGGAGGTTCTACGAGCAGTACTTC
few	TRBV28	TRBJ1-4	NA	CASSFSAATNEKLFF	TGTGCCAGCAGTTTTTCGGCCGCAACTAATGAAAAACTGTTTTTT
NA	TRBV7-3	TRBJ2-3	TRBD2	CASSTSAGADTQYF	TGTGCCAGCAGCACCTCGGCGGGAGCGGATACGCAGTATTTT
NA	TRBV12-3/TRBV12-4	TRBJ2-2	NA	CASRMTGNTGELFF	TGTGCCAGCCGAATGACAGGGAACACCGGGGAGCTGTTTTTT
few	TRBV27	TRBJ2-7	TRBD1	CASSTSYRGSNEQYF	TGTGCCAGCAGTACCTCCTACAGGGGATCGAACGAGCAGTACTTC
few	TRBV30	TRBJ2-1	TRBD2	CAWKLAGTNEQFF	TGTGCCTGGAAACTAGCGGGAACCAATGAGCAGTTCTTC
NA	TRBV7-2	TRBJ2-1	TRBD2	CASSLRWGLADNNEQFF	TGTGCCAGCAGCTTACGCTGGGGACTAGCGGACAACAATGAGCAGTTCTTC
NA	TRBV7-8	TRBJ2-2	TRBD2	CASRPNSLGGGTGELFF	TGTGCCAGCAGACCAAACTCACTGGGGGGGGGCACCGGGGAGCTGTTTTTT
many	TRBV11-2	TRBJ2-3	NA	CASSFQAKDTQYF	TGTGCCAGCAGCTTCCAAGCTAAGGATACGCAGTATTTT
many	TRBV5-1	TRBJ2-3	TRBD2	CASSSGRITDTQYF	TGCGCCAGCTCTAGCGGGAGGATCACAGATACGCAGTATTTT
NA	TRBV13	TRBJ2-5	NA	CASLKVPAQGNQETQYF	TGTGCCAGTTTAAAAGTCCCCGCCCAGGGGAACCAAGAGACCCAGTACTTC
many	TRBV5-1	TRBJ2-3	NA	CASSSQGPGDTQYF	TGCGCCAGCAGCTCCCAGGGGCCGGGAGATACGCAGTATTTT
NA	TRBV7-3	TRBJ2-5	TRBD2	CASSLTGSGTYETQYF	TGTGCCAGCAGTCTAACGGGTAGCGGGACGTACGAGACCCAGTACTTC
few	TRBV28	TRBJ2-5	TRBD2	CASRPGSLAGGQETQYF	TGTGCCAGCAGGCCCGGCAGTCTCGCGGGGGGGCAAGAGACCCAGTACTTC
NA	TRBV7-6	TRBJ2-3	NA	CASSLVKGPVTDTQYF	TGTGCCAGCAGCTTAGTGAAGGGACCGGTCACAGATACGCAGTATTTT
NA	TRBV9	TRBJ2-7	TRBD1	CASSPSRDRPYEQYF	TGTGCCAGCAGCCCAAGTCGGGACAGGCCCTACGAGCAGTACTTC
NA	TRBV20-1	TRBJ2-7	NA	CSASAFGEQYF	TGCAGTGCTAGTGCGTTTGGCGAGCAGTACTTC
NA	TRBV18	TRBJ1-6	TRBD1	CASSPTGGNSPLHF	TGTGCCAGCTCACCTACAGGGGGCAACTCACCCCTCCACTTT
few	TRBV15	TRBJ2-1	NA	CATSRDRGNNEQFF	TGTGCCACCAGCAGAGATCGGGGGAACAATGAGCAGTTCTTC
NA	TRBV2	TRBJ2-1	TRBD2	CASSEASGRVYNEQFF	TGTGCCAGCAGTGAAGCGAGCGGGAGGGTCTACAATGAGCAGTTCTTC
NA	TRBV29-1	TRBJ1-5	NA	CSVAMGGDQHF	TGCAGCGTTGCTATGGGGGGGGACCAGCATTTT
NA	TRBV19	TRBJ1-6	TRBD1	CASSRDRASSPLHF	TGTGCCAGTAGTAGGGACAGGGCCTCATCACCCCTCCACTTT